This T cell receptor beta chain is from a study of T cell responses to AZD1222 COVID-19 vaccine. Study results and caveats: Baseline seropositives among AZD1222 recipients totaled only five or six. Most donors were white British, females outnumbered males, and clonal diversity was possibly underestimated.

The data were produced by immunoSEQ multiplex PCR, yet TCRdb's version contains in-frame clones alone and is incomplete. Of roughly 65,000 clones listed, roughly 86% are singletons. To note about this clone: As yet, its antigen is unknown.

The CDR3 runs 17 residues. Germline assignment: CDR1 SGHVS and CDR2 FQNEAQ. Unmatched junction bases numbered 7, after V lost 3 bases and J lost 4 bases. The sequence was collected from an adult in good health. The sequencing here drew on peripheral blood, taken on day 0 of AZD1222 vaccination. V and J are TRBV7-8 and TRBJ2-2, with TRBD2 matching 11 bases. The CDR3 reads CASSFGGTSGPTGELFF. The CDR3 nucleotides are TGTGCCAGCAGCTTCGGGGGGACTAGCGGCCCCACCGGGGAGCTGTTTTTT.